The 25 T cell receptor beta chains reported below all come from one sample, sequenced in a study of early stage breast cancer tumors. Data came from immunoSEQ multiplex PCR; TCRdb stores just in-frame clones and leaves some out. The table shows some 48,000 clones, with about 80% occurring only once. The sequencing sample was made of blood. The receptor set was obtained from a person in their fifties or sixties with breast cancer.

This clone appeared a few times. The rearrangement links TRBV5-4 to TRBJ1-2, with D uncertain. Trimming left V 2 bases short and J 7 bases short, with 15 bases between. Germline V CDR1 and CDR2: SGHNT, YYREEE (reference sequence). This CDR3 has 14 amino acids. As DNA, the CDR3 is TGTGCCAGCAGCTTAACGGACCTCTCTGGTGGCTACACCTTC. Its translation is CASSLTDLSGGYTF. The variable domain in full, completed from reference TRBV5-4 and TRBJ1-2, reads ETGVTQSPTHLIKTRGQQVTLRCSSQSGHNTVSWYQQALGQGPQFIFQYYREEENGRGNFPPRFSGLQFPNYSSELNVNALELDDSALYLCASSLTDLSGGYTFGSGTRLTVV.

This chain links TRBV27 with TRBJ2-7, with D perhaps TRBD1 or TRBD2 (5 bases each). The CDR3 length is 14 residues. V shed 6 bases and J shed 0 bases, with 12 bases lying between them. Germline lookup yields CDR1 MNHEY and CDR2 SMNVEV (reference sequence). The CDR3 nucleotides are TGTGCCAGCAGCCTATGGGGGAGCTCCTACGAGCAGTACTTC. Amino acids: CASSLWGSSYEQYF.

V usage is TRBV4-2 and J usage is TRBJ2-5; either TRBD1 or TRBD2 may supply D (5 bases each). From germline, CDR1 is LGHNA and CDR2 YNFKEQ. V lost 3 bases, J lost 4 bases, and 15 bases lay in between. The CDR3 totals 15 residues. The CDR3 is CASSHLNGAGETQYF. The DNA for the CDR3 is TGTGCCAGCAGCCACCTAAATGGGGCGGGAGAGACCCAGTACTTC.

This clone appeared a few times. This sequence joins TRBV19 and TRBJ2-7; D may match TRBD1 or TRBD2 (5 bases each). Trimming left V 1 base short and J 7 bases short, with 23 bases between. The length of the CDR3 is 17 residues. Germline CDR1 reads LNHDA; CDR2 reads SQIVND (reference sequence). The CDR3 nucleotides read TGTGCCAGTAGTATAGTAGGGGACGAAACCATTTGTGGGGAGCAGTACTTC. This sequence encodes CASSIVGDETICGEQYF. Variable domain in full (rest from reference TRBV19 and TRBJ2-7): DGGITQSPKYLFRKEGQNVTLSCEQNLNHDAMYWYRQDPGQGLRLIYYSQIVNDFQKGDIAEGYSVSREKKESFPLTVTSAQKNPTAFYLCASSIVGDETICGEQYFGPGTRLTVT.

This clone appeared a few times. V gene TRBV4-1 combines with J gene TRBJ1-2; maybe TRBD1 (5 bases). The CDR3 loop spans 15 amino acids. V lost 0 bases to trimming and J lost 3 bases, with 11 bases between them. Germline lookup yields CDR1 MGHRA and CDR2 YSYEKL. CDR3 DNA sequence: TGCGCCAGCAGCCAAGAAGACCGGACACACTATGGCTACACCTTC. It codes for CASSQEDRTHYGYTF.

Written as DNA, the CDR3 is TGTGCCAGCAGCCAAGGCCGGGACAGACTTTACAATGAGCAGTTCTTC. This translates into CASSQGRDRLYNEQFF. The chain uses TRBV4-2 and TRBJ2-1, with TRBD1 matching over 7 bases. The CDR3 is made up of 16 amino acids. With 1 base clipped from V and 4 bases from J, the junction kept 7 bases outside the gene matches. The germline gives CDR1 LGHNA, CDR2 YNFKEQ.

The CDR3 DNA follows: TGTGCCAGCAGCTTAAACCAGGACAGTCACACCGGGGAGCTGTTTTTT. Its protein product is CASSLNQDSHTGELFF. The chain employs TRBV11-2 and TRBJ2-2; a weak D match, TRBD1 (6 bases). The CDR3 sequence is 16 residues long. V shed 2 bases and J shed 3 bases, with 13 bases lying between them. Germline loops: CDR1 SGHAT, CDR2 FQNNGV.

This clone was counted a single time. This chain joins TRBV30 and TRBJ2-5; 13 bases align to TRBD2. The CDR3 has 17 amino acids. J gave up 2 bases and V 3 bases, and 9 bases lay outside the gene matches. The germline V gene encodes CDR1 GTSNPN and CDR2 SVGIG (reference sequence). CDR3 in amino acids: CAWSKGLAGAKQETQYF. The DNA of the CDR3 is TGTGCCTGGAGCAAAGGACTAGCGGGGGCCAAACAAGAGACCCAGTACTTC.

This clone occurred a few times. The V gene is TRBV19, the J gene TRBJ1-3; no definite D call. Trimming pared 3 bases from V and 0 bases from J, leaving 18 bases between. Germline V gene sequence: CDR1 LNHDA, CDR2 SQIVND (reference sequence). This CDR3 is 18 amino acids long. The CDR3 loop is CASSILAGGSYSGNTIYF. CDR3 coding DNA: TGTGCCAGTAGTATCCTAGCGGGAGGGAGCTACTCTGGAAACACCATATATTTT.

About this clone itself: One end of the junction does not line up with germline, which may come from a read error. The chain uses TRBV5-4 and TRBJ2-2; 9 nucleotides agree with TRBD2. The length of the CDR3 is 18 residues. Per germline, CDR1 SGHNT and CDR2 YYREEE (reference sequence). This CDR3 reads CATSPPPGGRAIGGELFF. The CDR3 coding sequence is TGTGCCACCAGCCCACCCCCAGGCGGGAGGGCCATAGGCGGGGAGCTGTTTTTT.

The chain uses TRBV18 and TRBJ1-6; D perhaps matches TRBD1 (5 bases). The CDR3 is 14 amino acids. V was clipped by 3 bases and J by 14 bases, with 17 bases between them. Per the germline V gene, CDR1 is KGHSH and CDR2 is LQKENI. CDR3 amino acids: CASSPPSDQGALHF. In DNA, the CDR3 is TGTGCCAGCTCACCCCCATCGGACCAGGGAGCCCTCCACTTT.

This sequence joins TRBV23-1 and TRBJ1-6; 9 bases match TRBD1. TRBV23-1 is an open reading frame whose function is uncertain. The CDR3 has 18 residues. Trimming removed 2 bases from V and 10 bases from J; junction bases left unmatched: 15. CDR3 coding DNA: TGCGCCAGCAGTCAACCGAAAAGGAGCGGGACAGGGTTCTCACCCCTCCACTTT. This codes for CASSQPKRSGTGFSPLHF.

The CDR3 region has the DNA TGTGCCAGCAGCCGGTTATCACAGGGGCCTGAAGCTTTCTTT. Translated, it gives CASSRLSQGPEAFF. The rearrangement links TRBV4-2 to TRBJ1-1, with 7 bases aligning to TRBD1. The V gene's germline CDR1 is LGHNA and CDR2 YNFKEQ. The CDR3 spans 14 residues. J gave up 6 bases and V 4 bases, and 8 bases lay outside the gene matches.

This CDR3 reads CASSEGRDSYEQYF. Here the CDR3 DNA reads TGCGCCAGCAGTGAGGGCCGAGACTCCTACGAGCAGTACTTC. The chain joins TRBV10-1 to TRBJ2-7, with D uncertain. This CDR3 is 14 amino acids long. The germline gives CDR1 WNHNN, CDR2 SYGVQD (reference sequence). The V end was cut by 2 bases, the J end by 0 bases, with 8 bases between.

This clone appeared once. V and J are TRBV9 and TRBJ2-5; either TRBD1 or TRBD2 may fit D (5 bases each). The CDR3 totals 15 residues. Trimming removed 2 bases at V and 4 bases at J, with 15 bases between. The germline gives CDR1 SGDLS, CDR2 YYNGEE. CDR3 sequence reads: CASSVEGLAGETQYF. The CDR3 DNA sequence: TGTGCCAGCAGCGTCGAGGGGCTAGCAGGAGAGACCCAGTACTTC.

In DNA, the CDR3 is TGCGCCAGCAGCCTTTTTTCCGGGACAGGGTCGGAGACCCAGTACTTC. It codes for CASSLFSGTGSETQYF. This chain joins TRBV4-3 and TRBJ2-5; 9 bases line up with TRBD1. With 4 bases clipped from V and 5 bases from J, the junction kept 11 bases outside the gene matches. The CDR3 sequence is 16 residues long. CDR1 LGHNA and CDR2 YSLEER come from the germline V gene.

This chain uses TRBV6-1 with TRBJ2-1; D remains unclear. The CDR3 is 12 residues long. Between the trimmed V and J ends, which lost 2 bases and 11 bases, there was a span of 10 bases. The germline V gene encodes CDR1 MNHNS and CDR2 SASEGT. The CDR3 protein is CASSENGSQQFF. The CDR3 DNA reads as TGTGCCAGCAGTGAAAATGGCTCCCAGCAGTTCTTC.

This chain joins TRBV19 and TRBJ1-5; 8 bases agree with TRBD1. The CDR3 length is 15 residues. The germline V gene has CDR1 LNHDA and CDR2 SQIVND (reference sequence). Trimming cost V 3 bases and J 5 bases; bases outside gene matches: 6. The CDR3 DNA reads TGTGCCAGTAGTATCGGACAGGGAAGTTATCAGCCCCAGCATTTT. Its protein product is CASSIGQGSYQPQHF. Full variable domain (remainder filled in from reference TRBV19 and TRBJ1-5): DGGITQSPKYLFRKEGQNVTLSCEQNLNHDAMYWYRQDPGQGLRLIYYSQIVNDFQKGDIAEGYSVSREKKESFPLTVTSAQKNPTAFYLCASSIGQGSYQPQHFGDGTRLSIL.

The rearrangement links TRBV28 to TRBJ1-2, with 11 bases lining up with TRBD1. Germline values: CDR1 MDHEN, CDR2 SYDVKM. Losses at the gene ends were 6 bases for V and 4 bases for J; bases not matched to a gene: 10. The CDR3 extends over 16 amino acids. CDR3 coding DNA: TGTGCCAGCAGGGGACAGGGGGGACTGGGCGGCTATGGCTACACCTTC. Protein: CASRGQGGLGGYGYTF.

The V gene is TRBV7-9, the J gene TRBJ1-6, with unresolved D. This CDR3 has 12 residues. Looked up from germline, CDR1 is SEHNR and CDR2 is FQNEAQ (reference sequence). V lost 7 bases to trimming and J lost 12 bases, with 13 bases between them. The DNA of the CDR3 is TGTGCCAGCACCCTCCAGGCGGGACCCCTCCACTTT. Its protein product is CASTLQAGPLHF.

The chain has TRBV19 and TRBJ2-7, with 10 bases that match TRBD2. Germline V gene sequence: CDR1 LNHDA, CDR2 SQIVND (reference sequence). After removal of 7 bases from V and 6 bases from J, the junction contained 12 bases not matched to a gene. CDR3 length: 15 amino acids. CDR3 sequence reads: CASKAGGELASEQYF. The CDR3 coding sequence is TGTGCCAGTAAAGCGGGGGGGGAATTAGCCTCCGAGCAGTACTTC.

CDR3 sequence reads: CASSLGTTVYGYTF. In DNA, the CDR3 is TGTGCCAGCAGCTTAGGGACGACAGTCTATGGCTACACCTTC. The genes are TRBV7-2 and TRBJ1-2; possible D gene TRBD1, 5 bases. Germline assignment: CDR1 SGHTA and CDR2 FQGNSA. This CDR3 is 14 amino acids long. Trimming left V 1 base short and J 4 bases short, with 10 bases between.

The rearrangement joins TRBV5-1 to TRBJ2-6, with D tentatively TRBD1 or TRBD2 (6 bases each). CDR1 and CDR2 from the germline V gene are SGHRS and YFSETQ. The V gene lost 4 bases and the J gene lost 0 bases, with 11 bases spanning the gap. The CDR3 totals 16 residues. DNA of the CDR3: TGCGCCAGCAGCCGGGGGACACACTCTGGGGCCAACGTCCTGACTTTC. Amino acid sequence: CASSRGTHSGANVLTF.

In its sample, this clone was seen a few times. V gene TRBV4-2 combines with J gene TRBJ2-1; D is possibly TRBD2 (6 bases). V lost 6 bases to trimming and J lost 7 bases, with 10 bases between them. This CDR3 comprises 12 residues. Germline V gene data show CDR1 as LGHNA and CDR2 as YNFKEQ. CDR3: CASRGGRNEQFF. The DNA for the CDR3 is TGTGCCAGCAGGGGAGGCAGAAATGAGCAGTTCTTC.

The chain has TRBV5-8 and TRBJ1-5, with D hard to call. This CDR3 spans 16 amino acids. V lost 0 bases and J lost 3, with 13 bases in between. Germline V gene sequence: CDR1 SGHTS, CDR2 YDEGEE. CDR3 in DNA: TGTGCCAGCAGCTTGGTTGGGCAGATCTTCAATCAGCCCCAGCATTTT. Translating gives CASSLVGQIFNQPQHF. Drawing the rest from reference TRBV5-8 and TRBJ1-5, the complete variable domain is EAGVTQSPTHLIKTRGQQATLRCSPISGHTSVYWYQQALGLGLQFLLWYDEGEERNRGNFPPRFSGRQFPNYSSELNVNALELEDSALYLCASSLVGQIFNQPQHFGDGTRLSIL.